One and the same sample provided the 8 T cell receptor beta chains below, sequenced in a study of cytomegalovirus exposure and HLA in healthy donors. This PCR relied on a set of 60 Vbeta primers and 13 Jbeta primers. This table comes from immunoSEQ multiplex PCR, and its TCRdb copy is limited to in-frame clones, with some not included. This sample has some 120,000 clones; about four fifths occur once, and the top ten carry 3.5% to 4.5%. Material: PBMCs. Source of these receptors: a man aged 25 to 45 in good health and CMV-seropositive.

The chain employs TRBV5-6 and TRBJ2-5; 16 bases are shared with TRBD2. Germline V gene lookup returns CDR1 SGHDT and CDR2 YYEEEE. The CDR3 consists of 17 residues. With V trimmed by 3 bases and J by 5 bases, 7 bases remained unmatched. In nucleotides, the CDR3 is TGTGCCAGCAGCTGGGGACTAGCGGGAGGGCCTAGGGAGACCCAGTACTTC. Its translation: CASSWGLAGGPRETQYF. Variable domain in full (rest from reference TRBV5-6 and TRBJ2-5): DAGVTQSPTHLIKTRGQQVTLRCSPKSGHDTVSWYQQALGQGPQFIFQYYEEEERQRGNFPDRFSGHQFPNYSSELNVNALLLGDSALYLCASSWGLAGGPRETQYFGPGTRLLVL.

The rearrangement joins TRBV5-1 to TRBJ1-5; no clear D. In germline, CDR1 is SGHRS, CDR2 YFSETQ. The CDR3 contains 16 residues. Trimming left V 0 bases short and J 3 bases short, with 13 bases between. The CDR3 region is CASSLGLGRHNQPQHF. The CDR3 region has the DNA TGCGCCAGCAGCTTGGGTTTAGGGAGACACAATCAGCCCCAGCATTTT. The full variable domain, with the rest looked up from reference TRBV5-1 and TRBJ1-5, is KAGVTQTPRYLIKTRGQQVTLSCSPISGHRSVSWYQQTPGQGLQFLFEYFSETQRNKGNFPGRFSGRQFSNSRSEMNVSTLELGDSALYLCASSLGLGRHNQPQHFGDGTRLSIL.

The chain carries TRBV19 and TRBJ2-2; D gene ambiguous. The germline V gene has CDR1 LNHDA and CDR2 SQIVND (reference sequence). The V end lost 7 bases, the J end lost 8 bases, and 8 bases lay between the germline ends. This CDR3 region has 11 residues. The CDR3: CASTHPGELFF. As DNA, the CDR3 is TGTGCCAGTACCCATCCAGGGGAGCTGTTTTTT.

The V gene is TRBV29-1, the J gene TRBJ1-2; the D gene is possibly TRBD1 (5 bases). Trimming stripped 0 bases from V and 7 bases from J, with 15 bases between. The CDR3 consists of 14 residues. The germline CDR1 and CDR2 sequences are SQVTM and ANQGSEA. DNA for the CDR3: TGCAGCGTTGAAGATACAAGGGGTCTTAGTGGCTACACCTTC. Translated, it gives CSVEDTRGLSGYTF.

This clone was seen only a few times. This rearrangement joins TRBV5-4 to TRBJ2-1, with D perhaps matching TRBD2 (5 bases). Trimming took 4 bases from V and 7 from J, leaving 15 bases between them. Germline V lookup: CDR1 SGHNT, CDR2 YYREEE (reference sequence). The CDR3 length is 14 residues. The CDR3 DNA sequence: TGTGCCAGCAGCACCCCCCGGGGTCGGAATGAGCAGTTCTTC. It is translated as CASSTPRGRNEQFF.

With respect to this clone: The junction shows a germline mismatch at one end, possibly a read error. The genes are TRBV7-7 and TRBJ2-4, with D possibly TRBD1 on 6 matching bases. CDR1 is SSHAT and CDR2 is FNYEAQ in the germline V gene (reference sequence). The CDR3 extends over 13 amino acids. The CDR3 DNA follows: TGTGCTAGCAGCTCGGGGACATCAAACAGTCAGTACTTC. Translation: CASSSGTSNSQYF.

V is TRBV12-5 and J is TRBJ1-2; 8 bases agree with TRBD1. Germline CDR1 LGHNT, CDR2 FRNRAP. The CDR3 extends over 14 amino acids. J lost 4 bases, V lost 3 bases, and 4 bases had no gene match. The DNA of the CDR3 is TGTGCTAGTGGTTTAACAGGGGGGAGCTATGGCTACACCTTC. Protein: CASGLTGGSYGYTF.

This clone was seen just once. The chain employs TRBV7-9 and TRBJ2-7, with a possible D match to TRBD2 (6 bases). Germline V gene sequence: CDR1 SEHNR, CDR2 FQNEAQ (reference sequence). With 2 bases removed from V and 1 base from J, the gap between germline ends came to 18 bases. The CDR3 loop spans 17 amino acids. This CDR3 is CASSLTPTSRSSYEQYF. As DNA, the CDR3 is TGTGCCAGCAGCTTAACCCCCACTAGCAGAAGTTCCTACGAGCAGTACTTC.